This entry features one T cell receptor beta chain sequence. In the authors' methods: For nucleated cells, counts were estimated from reference gene primer amplification. The protocol was immunoSEQ multiplex PCR, while the TCRdb copy is restricted to in-frame clones and leaves out a portion. D and trimming were read from the DNA, whereas the V and J calls and clone size are those reported in that table. This sample has under 200,000 clones, with around nine tenths found just once. This record comes from a study of blood T cell repertoires in COVID-19. Study-wide background: Samples came from the United States, Italy and Spain, spanning acute and convalescent COVID-19. T cells, B-cell-depleted T cells, or PBMCs provided the cDNA or gDNA that served as material.

Germline loops: CDR1 MNHEY, CDR2 SVGAGI. CDR3 length: 13 amino acids. V shed 4 bases and J shed 0 bases, with 6 bases lying between them. The TCR sequence derives from a man aged 70-80 years with acute or convalescent COVID-19. The V and J genes are TRBV6-5 and TRBJ1-2; D is ambiguous. Sequencing was done on a sample of peripheral blood. The CDR3 DNA reads as TGTGCCAGCAGTTGGAGGACTAACTATGGCTACACCTTC. As protein: CASSWRTNYGYTF.